This T cell receptor (beta chain) was captured in a study of T cell changes during pregnancy in multiple sclerosis. Assay used: immunoSEQ multiplex PCR; TCRdb lists only in-frame clones, some missing. The sample consists of about 80,000 clones, about 91% of them appearing once. V gave up 8 bases and J gave up 7 bases, with 20 bases separating them. The CDR3 contains 15 residues. Germline CDR1 and CDR2: LNHDA and SQIVND (reference sequence). The TCR originated in a female donor with multiple sclerosis, enrolled in a pregnancy study. This chain links TRBV19 with TRBJ1-4, with D tentatively TRBD1 (5 bases). Sequenced here: peripheral blood, sampled before pregnancy. CDR3 sequence (DNA): TGTGCCAGTCGCCAGGGTCTCCATGGGGCTGAAAAACTGTTTTTT. This translates into CASRQGLHGAEKLFF.